The 20 T cell receptor beta chains reported below all come from one sample, sequenced in a study of blood T cell repertoires in COVID-19. Profiling relied on immunoSEQ multiplex PCR, and the TCRdb table lists in-frame clones only, not all of them. Among under 450,000 clones, approximately 80% were seen once, and the ten largest hold around 1%. Sequences were obtained from peripheral blood. The receptors derive from a human donor with acute or convalescent COVID-19. The donor label of this sample is uncertain.

The CDR3 spells CASSLGPGRNTEAFF. The CDR3 coding sequence is TGCGCCAGCAGCTTGGGACCCGGGAGGAACACTGAAGCTTTCTTT. The rearrangement links TRBV5-1 to TRBJ1-1; no clear D gene. Trimming left V 0 bases short and J 1 base short, with 10 bases between. This CDR3 contains 15 residues. From germline, CDR1 is SGHRS and CDR2 YFSETQ.

CDR3 DNA: TGTGCCAGTAGTAATCGGGACAGCCCCAATGAGCAGTTCTTC. This codes for CASSNRDSPNEQFF. This chain links TRBV19 with TRBJ2-1, with TRBD1 identical over 7 bases. Germline CDR1 LNHDA, CDR2 SQIVND (reference sequence). The CDR3 has 14 amino acids. The ends lost 4 bases at V and 6 bases at J; junction bases unmatched: 6. The full variable domain, rest sourced from reference TRBV19 and TRBJ2-1, is DGGITQSPKYLFRKEGQNVTLSCEQNLNHDAMYWYRQDPGQGLRLIYYSQIVNDFQKGDIAEGYSVSREKKESFPLTVTSAQKNPTAFYLCASSNRDSPNEQFFGPGTRLTVL.

The gene calls are TRBV7-8 and TRBJ1-2, with 7 bases that match TRBD1. CDR1 and CDR2 from the germline V gene are SGHVS and FQNEAQ. J lost 3 bases, V lost 3 bases, and 4 bases had no gene match. The CDR3 extends over 14 amino acids. CDR3 nucleotide sequence: TGTGCCAGCAGCTTCCGGACAGGTGACTATGGCTACACCTTC. It codes for CASSFRTGDYGYTF.

The chain employs TRBV3-1 (or the pseudogene TRBV3-2) and TRBJ2-3, with D unclear. CDR1 LGHDT and CDR2 YNNKEL come from the germline V gene (reference sequence). CDR3 size: 16 residues. V lost 5 bases and J lost 2, with 17 bases in between. The CDR3 DNA reads TGTGCCAGCAGCAAAGGAACCGCGTCCTCCACAGATACGCAGTATTTT. Translation gives CASSKGTASSTDTQYF.

The chain links TRBV5-6 to TRBJ1-3; D is perhaps TRBD1 (5 bases). Germline assignment: CDR1 SGHDT and CDR2 YYEEEE. The V end was cut by 0 bases, the J end by 2 bases, with 9 bases between. The CDR3 has 15 amino acids. The CDR3 spells CASSLGGFPGNTIYF. CDR3 bases: TGTGCCAGCAGCTTGGGGGGCTTCCCTGGAAACACCATATATTTT.

J is TRBJ1-4 and V is TRBV2; no clear D. The CDR3 covers 15 residues. V was cut by 1 base and J by 5 bases, with 11 bases left in between. Germline V gene lookup returns CDR1 SNHLY and CDR2 FYNNEI. The CDR3 region is CASSEEEGINEKLFF. Written as DNA, the CDR3 is TGTGCCAGCAGTGAAGAAGAGGGAATAAATGAAAAACTGTTTTTT.

Notes on this clone: Just one base apart from a much larger clone, this may be a read error. The CDR3 here is CASRGQLNQPQHF. Written as DNA, the CDR3 is TGTGCCAGCAGGGGACAGCTAAATCAGCCCCAGCATTTT. The chain joins TRBV7-2 to TRBJ1-5; 7 nucleotides match TRBD1. Trimming cost V 6 bases and J 4 bases; bases outside gene matches: 3. The CDR3 length is 13 residues. Germline CDR1 and CDR2: SGHTA and FQGNSA.

This chain joins TRBV19 and TRBJ2-5, with 8 bases aligning to TRBD2. J was trimmed by 5 bases and V by 6 bases; bases with no gene match: 11. Germline CDR1 is LNHDA and CDR2 is SQIVND (reference sequence). The CDR3 extends over 15 amino acids. This CDR3 is CASRPHGGASETQYF. The CDR3 DNA is TGTGCCAGTAGACCACACGGGGGGGCCTCTGAGACCCAGTACTTC.

This sequence joins TRBV5-1 and TRBJ2-3, with 8 nucleotides matching TRBD2. The germline CDR1 and CDR2 sequences are SGHRS and YFSETQ. Trimming at V came to 4 bases and at J to 3 bases, leaving 16 bases not matched to a gene. This CDR3 has 18 amino acids. The CDR3 DNA reads TGCGCCAGCAGCAACGGACTAGCCCCGGTATATAAAACAGATACGCAGTATTTT. Translating it yields CASSNGLAPVYKTDTQYF.

This clone was observed a single time. The chain is built from TRBV5-1 and TRBJ2-5; 11 bases are shared with TRBD1. Germline lookup yields CDR1 SGHRS and CDR2 YFSETQ. The CDR3 covers 16 residues. The ends lost 0 bases at V and 5 bases at J; junction bases unmatched: 6. The DNA of the CDR3 is TGCGCCAGCAGCTTGGAGGGGACAGGGGGTGGTGAGACCCAGTACTTC. Translation: CASSLEGTGGGETQYF.

The rearrangement links TRBV12-3 or TRBV12-4 to TRBJ2-3, with 9 bases lining up with TRBD1. The CDR3 length is 13 residues. The trim removed 6 bases at V and 4 bases at J, leaving 2 bases unmatched. DNA of the CDR3: TGTGCCAGCAGGACAGGGGGGCCAGATACGCAGTATTTT. This gives the protein CASRTGGPDTQYF.

CDR3 sequence reads: CASSLAKGAGAFF. CDR3 coding DNA: TGCGCCAGCAGCTTGGCTAAGGGGGCTGGAGCTTTCTTT. The chain has TRBV5-1 and TRBJ1-1; 7 nucleotides line up with TRBD1. Trimming took 0 bases from V and 10 from J; bases not matched to a gene: 6. From germline, CDR1 is SGHRS and CDR2 YFSETQ. There are 13 residues in the CDR3.

The rearrangement uses TRBV5-1 and TRBJ2-2; 7 nucleotides agree with TRBD1. Germline CDR1 is SGHRS and CDR2 is YFSETQ. This CDR3 is 16 amino acids long. The junction had 9 bases not matched to a gene; V was cut back by 0 bases and J by 7 bases. This CDR3 is CASSLAGEGASGELFF. The CDR3 DNA sequence: TGCGCCAGCAGCTTGGCCGGAGAGGGGGCAAGCGGGGAGCTGTTTTTT.

V gene TRBV30 combines with J gene TRBJ1-6; a possible D gene is TRBD1 (6 bases). CDR1 and CDR2 from the germline V gene are GTSNPN and SVGIG (reference sequence). V was shortened by 5 bases and J by 7 bases, with 18 bases between the two germline ends. This CDR3 is 15 amino acids long. The CDR3 here is CAWAAWTGTNSPLHF. Written as DNA, the CDR3 is TGTGCCTGGGCCGCCTGGACTGGGACAAATTCACCCCTCCACTTT.

The chain uses TRBV5-6 and TRBJ2-3; 8 nucleotides agree with TRBD2. In germline, CDR1 is SGHDT, CDR2 YYEEEE. After removal of 2 bases from V and 2 bases from J, the junction contained 7 bases not matched to a gene. There are 16 residues in the CDR3. The CDR3 here is CASSFSDGLATDTQYF. CDR3 bases: TGTGCCAGCAGCTTTTCCGACGGACTAGCCACAGATACGCAGTATTTT. The whole variable domain, remainder taken from reference TRBV5-6 and TRBJ2-3, is DAGVTQSPTHLIKTRGQQVTLRCSPKSGHDTVSWYQQALGQGPQFIFQYYEEEERQRGNFPDRFSGHQFPNYSSELNVNALLLGDSALYLCASSFSDGLATDTQYFGPGTRLTVL.

The chain combines TRBV9 with TRBJ1-2; the D is unclear. The CDR3 has 16 amino acids. Deletions cut 0 bases from V and 0 bases from J, with 12 bases between. The V gene's germline CDR1 is SGDLS and CDR2 YYNGEE. This CDR3 is CASSVAAGNTNYGYTF. The CDR3 nucleotides read TGTGCCAGCAGCGTAGCGGCGGGCAACACTAACTATGGCTACACCTTC. Complete variable domain (other parts from reference TRBV9 and TRBJ1-2): DSGVTQTPKHLITATGQRVTLRCSPRSGDLSVYWYQQSLDQGLQFLIQYYNGEERAKGNILERFSAQQFPDLHSELNLSSLELGDSALYFCASSVAAGNTNYGYTFGSGTRLTVV.

This clone was seen just once. The V and J genes are TRBV2 and TRBJ1-2; maybe TRBD1 (5 bases). Germline CDR1 reads SNHLY; CDR2 reads FYNNEI. The V end was cut by 4 bases, the J end by 6 bases, with 18 bases between. This CDR3 spans 15 amino acids. CDR3 bases: TGTGCCAGCAGTGCATCGAGGACCCAGGGAAATGGCTACACCTTC. Residues: CASSASRTQGNGYTF.

This sequence joins TRBV2 and TRBJ2-3, with 11 bases aligning to TRBD2. This CDR3 is built from 14 residues. V lost 5 bases to trimming and J lost 6 bases; unmatched junction nucleotides: 4. Germline V gene sequence: CDR1 SNHLY, CDR2 FYNNEI. CDR3 sequence reads: CASSLAGGRDTQYF. CDR3 DNA: TGTGCCAGCAGTCTAGCGGGGGGCAGGGATACGCAGTATTTT.

The chain employs TRBV27 and TRBJ1-4; the D gene is possibly TRBD1 (5 bases). Trimming left V 4 bases short and J 6 bases short, with 15 bases between. This CDR3 is 15 amino acids long. Germline CDR1 and CDR2: MNHEY and SMNVEV (reference sequence). The CDR3 DNA sequence: TGTGCCAGCAGTTCGGGGGGGGTCTTAGATGAAAAACTGTTTTTT. This encodes CASSSGGVLDEKLFF. Complete variable domain (other parts from reference TRBV27 and TRBJ1-4): EAQVTQNPRYLITVTGKKLTVTCSQNMNHEYMSWYRQDPGLGLRQIYYSMNVEVTDKGDVPEGYKVSRKEKRNFPLILESPSPNQTSLYFCASSSGGVLDEKLFFGSGTQLSVL.

The chain links TRBV3-1 (or the pseudogene TRBV3-2) to TRBJ1-2, with TRBD1 identical over 7 bases. Germline V lookup: CDR1 LGHDT, CDR2 YNNKEL (reference sequence). There are 15 residues in the CDR3. V lost 4 bases, J lost 1 base, and 6 bases stayed unmatched. CDR3 in DNA: TGTGCCAGCAGCCGGGGACAGACCCTTAACTATGGCTACACCTTC. This translates into CASSRGQTLNYGYTF.